Sequencing of this T cell receptor beta chain was carried out in a study of blood T cell repertoires in COVID-19 (dated by TCRdb to about 2020). Concerning the study at large: Samples covering the acute and convalescent phases of COVID-19 were provided by collaborators in the United States, Italy and Spain. The samples were drawn from two sources: the first 160 participants of the ongoing ImmuneRACE study, and some 1,300 subjects contributed by 6 global collaborators. Sample metadata almost always included a de-identified subject ID, COVID-19 status, age in years and sex. Where HLA class I and class II types were available, the types were taken from metadata supplied by the sample provider, not from assay-based typing. The material from the prospective study consisted of cDNA or gDNA derived from T cells, B-cell-depleted T cells, or PBMCs. A freely available public database, intended as a resource for researchers studying the immune response to SARS-CoV-2, is where the repertoires were released. Subjects who had been exposed to COVID-19, were actively infected with it, or had recovered from it provided the deeply sampled blood TCRbeta repertoires that made up the dataset.

In Seattle, one collaborating source enrolled patients while the infection was active and tracked those patients longitudinally over the course of disease. The collaborating institutions used their own protocols to collect whole blood in K2EDTA tubes. Collaborator samples were shipped for TCRbeta analysis as frozen whole blood, isolated PBMCs, or DNA extracted from either sample type. In the germline V gene, CDR1 corresponds to SGHDN and CDR2 to FVKESK. The CDR3 runs 14 amino acids, cysteine and phenylalanine included. Just CDR3 DNA is preserved here, 42 bases in frame from base 1. V is clipped by 1 base and J by 1 base, and the sequence between their germline boundaries is 7 bases long. What the work shows at the level of the full study, not this receptor alone: The amount of clinical and demographic metadata varied by source and participant and was provided uncurated.

TCRbeta CDR3 regions were amplified from genomic DNA using the immunoSEQ Assay, a bias-controlled multiplex PCR. Per the authors' processing: The number of nucleated cells in each sample was estimated by amplification of reference gene primers within the assay. Sequence reads were collapsed and filtered to measure the absolute abundance of every unique TCRbeta CDR3 rearrangement. For each sample, productive Simpson clonality was calculated as the square root of Simpson's diversity index across productive rearrangements. TCRdb retrieved this table from immuneACCESS and kept in-frame rearrangements only. Not all clones are present; in checked studies, unresolved V genes account for under half, and no reason is known for the remainder. V and J calls and clone size are as listed in that table; D and trimming were resolved from the DNA. The sample data list over 150,000 clones, and 80% to 90% of these were observed just once. Under 15% of the sample comes from the top ten.

As for this clone: The target of this receptor is not known. Qualities for individual bases were not recorded, and no much larger clone is one base off.

This chain joins TRBV14 to TRBJ1-1; the D gene is possibly TRBD1, with 5 bases matching. The sample was peripheral blood. The TCR was taken from a woman aged 70-85 years with COVID-19, enrolled during active disease. The nucleotide sequence is given as TGTGCCAGCAGCCAAGCTGACAGGAACACTGAAGCTTTCTTT. The translation is CASSQADRNTEAFF.